The next 27 T cell receptor beta chains were all read from a single sample in a study of blood T cell repertoires in COVID-19. TCRdb's table, derived via immunoSEQ multiplex PCR, lists solely in-frame clones and lacks some. Among fewer than 350,000 clones listed, 86% were seen once. What was sequenced was peripheral blood. These receptors originate from a woman aged 30 to 39 with COVID-19, enrolled during active disease.

The chain carries TRBV27 and TRBJ2-4; TRBD2 agrees at 7 bases. The CDR3 spans 15 residues. Germline CDR1 reads MNHEY; CDR2 reads SMNVEV (reference sequence). With V trimmed by 5 bases and J by 7 bases, 11 bases remained unmatched. The CDR3 spells CASSPAGGGWNIQYF. The CDR3 DNA reads TGTGCCAGCAGTCCGGCGGGCGGGGGATGGAACATTCAGTACTTC.

CDR3: CATSDRDRIYNEQFF. The CDR3 DNA reads TGTGCCACCAGTGACCGGGACAGGATATACAATGAGCAGTTCTTC. V usage is TRBV24-1 and J usage is TRBJ2-1; 8 bases are shared with TRBD1. Germline CDR1 is KGHDR and CDR2 is SFDVKD. V lost 4 bases and J lost 4; bases outside the gene matches: 5. The CDR3 extends over 15 amino acids.

This rearrangement joins TRBV5-6 to TRBJ1-5; D is undetermined. The V end lost 1 base, the J end lost 1 base, and 9 bases lay between the germline ends. Germline CDR1 reads SGHDT; CDR2 reads YYEEEE. CDR3 length equals 15 residues. CDR3 nucleotide sequence: TGTGCCAGCAGCTTGAGAGGGCACAGCAATCAGCCCCAGCATTTT. As protein: CASSLRGHSNQPQHF.

This clone was recorded a few times. The chain has TRBV7-9 and TRBJ1-3; 9 bases are a match to TRBD1. The germline CDR1 and CDR2 sequences are SEHNR and FQNEAQ (reference sequence). CDR3 length: 18 residues. The J segment lost 4 bases and the V segment lost 4 bases, leaving 14 bases of the junction unmatched. The CDR3 sequence: CASSSSVGQGYSGNTIYF. The CDR3 coding sequence is TGTGCCAGCAGCTCAAGTGTAGGACAGGGGTACTCCGGAAACACCATATATTTT.

The chain employs TRBV19 and TRBJ2-1, with D maybe TRBD2 (6 bases). CDR3 size: 12 residues. Deletions cut 3 bases from V and 16 bases from J, with 16 bases between. Germline assignment: CDR1 LNHDA and CDR2 SQIVND (reference sequence). In DNA, the CDR3 is TGTGCCAGTAGTATTGGGGGGTTCGAGGAATTCTTC. This translates into CASSIGGFEEFF.

The chain couples TRBV2 to TRBJ2-7; maybe TRBD1 (6 bases). The CDR3 extends over 12 amino acids. From germline, CDR1 is SNHLY and CDR2 FYNNEI. V lost 7 bases and J 4 bases, leaving 11 bases between the germline ends. CDR3 sequence (DNA): TGTGCCAGCAAGGGCAGGGGTTACGAGCAGTACTTC. Amino acid sequence: CASKGRGYEQYF.

The chain couples TRBV6-6 to TRBJ1-5, with D possibly being TRBD1 (6 bases). In germline, CDR1 is MNHNY, CDR2 SVGAGI (reference sequence). This CDR3 is 15 amino acids long. V was trimmed by 6 bases and J by 2 bases, leaving 14 bases between them. CDR3 sequence: CASSKEGVGNQPQHF. DNA of the CDR3: TGTGCCAGCAGCAAAGAGGGGGTTGGCAATCAGCCCCAGCATTTT.

This chain links TRBV7-2 with TRBJ1-1; 7 positions match TRBD1. The germline gives CDR1 SGHTA, CDR2 FQGNSA. J was trimmed by 11 bases and V by 2 bases; bases with no gene match: 5. CDR3 length: 12 amino acids. The DNA of the CDR3 is TGTGCCAGCAGCTTATTTGACAGGGACGCTTTCTTT. Its translation is CASSLFDRDAFF.

This clone was found once. This chain joins TRBV18 and TRBJ1-1; TRBD1 agrees at 11 bases. V trimming: 3 bases; J trimming: 0 bases; junction bases outside the gene matches: 6. The CDR3 runs to 17 residues. CDR1 KGHSH and CDR2 LQKENI come from the germline V gene. The CDR3 reads CASSPTGTGGVNTEAFF. As DNA, the CDR3 is TGTGCCAGCTCACCCACCGGGACAGGGGGTGTGAACACTGAAGCTTTCTTT.

The genes are TRBV10-1 and TRBJ2-2; 7 positions agree with TRBD1. Germline assignment: CDR1 WNHNN and CDR2 SYGVQD (reference sequence). J was trimmed by 8 bases and V by 6 bases; bases with no gene match: 9. This CDR3 has 14 residues. The CDR3: CASRRDRASGELFF. CDR3 nucleotides: TGCGCCAGCAGGCGCGACAGGGCTTCGGGGGAGCTGTTTTTT.

This chain joins TRBV28 and TRBJ2-1; 9 nucleotides match TRBD1. The CDR3 is 16 residues long. The ends lost 3 bases at V and 3 bases at J; junction bases unmatched: 6. The V gene's germline CDR1 is MDHEN and CDR2 SYDVKM. CDR3 nucleotides: TGTGCCAGCAGTTTGGAGGGGGGACAGGGCTACAATGAGCAGTTCTTC. It codes for CASSLEGGQGYNEQFF.

This clone has only one observation. The chain carries TRBV6-6 and TRBJ2-6, with TRBD2 matching 14 bases. V shed 5 bases and J 4 bases; nucleotides not matched to a gene: 4. Germline V gene lookup returns CDR1 MNHNY and CDR2 SVGAGI (reference sequence). This CDR3 is 17 amino acids long. The DNA for the CDR3 is TGTGCCAGCAGTCGACTAGCGGGGGGGCTCGGGGCCAACGTCCTGACTTTC. It translates to CASSRLAGGLGANVLTF.

The chain joins TRBV13 to TRBJ2-7, with D uncertain. V lost 4 bases to trimming and J lost 3 bases, with 16 bases between them. The CDR3 contains 15 residues. Germline V gene lookup returns CDR1 PRHDT and CDR2 FYEKMQ (reference sequence). The chain's CDR3 is CASSSLSPRHYEQYF. CDR3 DNA sequence: TGTGCCAGCAGCTCCCTGAGCCCCCGACACTACGAGCAGTACTTC.

The genes are TRBV2 and TRBJ2-7, with D possibly being TRBD1 (6 bases). The CDR3 sequence is 15 residues long. Germline V gene sequence: CDR1 SNHLY, CDR2 FYNNEI. Trimming left V 7 bases short and J 9 bases short, with 25 bases between. The CDR3 nucleotides read TGTGCCAGCATGCCCCACCGGGACACCCCCTTGGGGCAGTACTTC. It translates to CASMPHRDTPLGQYF.

The chain couples TRBV7-8 to TRBJ2-1, with 8 bases that match TRBD2. Germline V gene data show CDR1 as SGHVS and CDR2 as FQNEAQ. V was clipped by 4 bases and J by 1 base; unmatched bases: 6. The CDR3 spans 16 residues. CDR3 sequence (DNA): TGTGCCAGCAGCTCTCCGGGGGGGGAGTCCTACAATGAGCAGTTCTTC. This gives the protein CASSSPGGESYNEQFF.

The chain has TRBV25-1 and TRBJ2-3; TRBD2 agrees at 7 bases. Unmatched junction bases numbered 3, after V lost 1 base and J lost 2 bases. Germline V gene data show CDR1 as MGHDK and CDR2 as SYGVNS. The CDR3 totals 15 residues. CDR3 in DNA: TGTGCCAGCAGTGAATTTCGGGGGGACACAGATACGCAGTATTTT. It codes for CASSEFRGDTDTQYF.

The chain links TRBV3-1 (or the pseudogene TRBV3-2) to TRBJ2-5, with TRBD2 matching 8 bases. Germline loops: CDR1 LGHDT, CDR2 YNNKEL (reference sequence). V lost 6 bases to trimming and J lost 3 bases; unmatched junction nucleotides: 3. CDR3 size: 13 residues. This CDR3 reads CASRLLAEETQYF. CDR3 DNA sequence: TGTGCCAGCAGGCTACTAGCGGAAGAGACCCAGTACTTC.

The chain couples TRBV13 to TRBJ1-4; D possibly corresponds to TRBD1 (5 bases). Trimming removed 5 bases from V and 5 bases from J, with 9 bases in between. The germline V gene encodes CDR1 PRHDT and CDR2 FYEKMQ (reference sequence). The CDR3 spans 13 residues. The CDR3 region has the DNA TGTGCCAGCAGCGGTGGGGGGAATGAAAAACTGTTTTTT. Encoded protein: CASSGGGNEKLFF.

The rearrangement links TRBV7-2 to TRBJ2-6, with 7 nucleotides matching TRBD2. V lost 11 bases, J lost 1 base, and 2 bases stayed unmatched. Per the germline V gene, CDR1 is SGHTA and CDR2 is FQGNSA. The CDR3 runs 13 residues. The CDR3 sequence: CAERGSGANVLTF. Here the CDR3 DNA reads TGTGCCGAGCGGGGTTCTGGGGCCAACGTCCTGACTTTC.

J is TRBJ2-7 and V is TRBV2, with 7 nucleotides matching TRBD2. With 5 bases clipped from V and 6 bases from J, the junction kept 10 bases outside the gene matches. Germline V CDR1 and CDR2: SNHLY, FYNNEI. CDR3 size: 14 residues. This chain's CDR3 is CASSYSGDRSEQYF. Here the CDR3 DNA reads TGTGCCAGCAGTTACAGCGGGGATAGGAGCGAGCAGTACTTC.

The chain uses TRBV6-5 and TRBJ2-2; D perhaps matches TRBD2 (5 bases). CDR1 and CDR2 (germline): MNHEY, SVGAGI. The CDR3 is 15 amino acids. V was trimmed by 7 bases and J by 1 base, leaving 13 bases between them. The CDR3, as DNA: TGTGCCAGCACCCACCACGGGGAGAACACCGGGGAGCTGTTTTTT. It yields the protein CASTHHGENTGELFF.

The chain combines TRBV11-2 with TRBJ2-7, with 9 positions matching TRBD1. Trimming cost V 3 bases and J 4 bases; bases outside gene matches: 10. Germline V gene sequence: CDR1 SGHAT, CDR2 FQNNGV. The CDR3 is 16 residues long. The CDR3 bases are TGTGCCAGCAGCTTGCCTATGGGGACAGGGTCGTACGAGCAGTACTTC. As protein: CASSLPMGTGSYEQYF.

This chain links TRBV2 with TRBJ2-1, with 8 bases aligning to TRBD1. V trimming: 6 bases; J trimming: 10 bases; junction bases outside the gene matches: 5. The CDR3 loop spans 12 amino acids. The germline V gene encodes CDR1 SNHLY and CDR2 FYNNEI. The chain's CDR3 is CASSEDRDEQFF. The CDR3 DNA is TGTGCCAGCAGCGAGGACAGGGACGAGCAGTTCTTC.

The chain couples TRBV5-1 to TRBJ1-3, with 8 bases aligning to TRBD1. Germline CDR1 is SGHRS and CDR2 is YFSETQ. This CDR3 has 15 amino acids. The junction had 12 bases not matched to a gene; V was cut back by 4 bases and J by 9 bases. The CDR3 loop is CASSPLAGGLGTIYF. The CDR3, as DNA: TGCGCCAGCAGCCCCTTGGCAGGGGGCTTGGGCACCATATATTTT.

This sequence joins TRBV27 and TRBJ1-2; D remains unclear. Germline V CDR1 and CDR2: MNHEY, SMNVEV (reference sequence). The CDR3 loop spans 14 amino acids. V gave up 4 bases and J gave up 8 bases, with 17 bases separating them. Here the CDR3 reads CASSYSSYGDGYTF. CDR3 nucleotide sequence: TGTGCCAGCAGTTACTCCTCTTATGGAGACGGCTACACCTTC.

The J gene is TRBJ2-7, the V gene TRBV5-1, with a weak D call TRBD2 (6 bases). Trimming removed 3 bases at V and 0 bases at J, with 13 bases between. Germline V gene sequence: CDR1 SGHRS, CDR2 YFSETQ. The CDR3 spans 15 residues. Written as DNA, the CDR3 is TGCGCCAGCAGCTGGAGCCTGACTAGCTCCTACGAGCAGTACTTC. Translated, it gives CASSWSLTSSYEQYF.

The gene calls are TRBV5-5 and TRBJ2-7; 10 bases align to TRBD2. The germline V gene has CDR1 SGHKS and CDR2 YYEKEE (reference sequence). The junction had 11 bases not matched to a gene; V was cut back by 4 bases and J by 7 bases. This CDR3 has 15 residues. CDR3 residues: CASSPIAGGPLEQYF. Written as DNA, the CDR3 is TGTGCCAGCAGCCCGATAGCGGGGGGCCCGTTGGAGCAGTACTTC.